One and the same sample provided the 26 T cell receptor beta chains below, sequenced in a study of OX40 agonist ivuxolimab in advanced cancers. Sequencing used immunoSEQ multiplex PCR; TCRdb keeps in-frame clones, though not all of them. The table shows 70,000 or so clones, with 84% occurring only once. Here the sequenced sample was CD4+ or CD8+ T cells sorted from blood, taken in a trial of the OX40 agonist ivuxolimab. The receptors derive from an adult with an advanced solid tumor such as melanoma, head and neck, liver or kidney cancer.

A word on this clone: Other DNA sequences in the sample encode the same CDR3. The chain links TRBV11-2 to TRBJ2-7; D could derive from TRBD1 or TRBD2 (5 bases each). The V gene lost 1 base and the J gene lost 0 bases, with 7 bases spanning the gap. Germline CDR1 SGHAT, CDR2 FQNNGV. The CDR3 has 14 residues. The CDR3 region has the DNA TGTGCCAGCAGCTTAGTCGGGGCCTCCTACGAGCAGTACTTC. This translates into CASSLVGASYEQYF.

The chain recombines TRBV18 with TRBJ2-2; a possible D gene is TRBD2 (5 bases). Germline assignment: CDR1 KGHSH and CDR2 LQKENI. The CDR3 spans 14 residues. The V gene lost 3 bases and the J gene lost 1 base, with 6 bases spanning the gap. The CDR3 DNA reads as TGTGCCAGCTCACCCCGGGAGAACACCGGGGAGCTGTTTTTT. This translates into CASSPRENTGELFF.

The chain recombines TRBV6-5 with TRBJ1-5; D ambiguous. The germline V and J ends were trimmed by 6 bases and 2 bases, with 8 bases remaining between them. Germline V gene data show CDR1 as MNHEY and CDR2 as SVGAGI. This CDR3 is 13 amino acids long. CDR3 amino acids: CASREAGNQPQHF. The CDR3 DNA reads TGTGCCAGCAGAGAGGCGGGCAATCAGCCCCAGCATTTT.

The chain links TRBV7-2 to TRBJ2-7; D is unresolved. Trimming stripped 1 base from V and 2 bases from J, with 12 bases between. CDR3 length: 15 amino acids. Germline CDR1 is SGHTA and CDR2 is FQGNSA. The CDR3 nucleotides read TGTGCCAGCAGCTTAGTAGTGGCTAGTACCTACGAGCAGTACTTC. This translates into CASSLVVASTYEQYF.

The CDR3 spells CASSINRGGGYTF. In DNA, the CDR3 is TGTGCCAGTAGTATCAACAGGGGTGGTGGCTACACCTTC. The chain is built from TRBV19 and TRBJ1-2; 7 nucleotides match TRBD1. J was trimmed by 7 bases and V by 3 bases; bases with no gene match: 5. Germline V CDR1 and CDR2: LNHDA, SQIVND (reference sequence). This CDR3 is 13 amino acids long.

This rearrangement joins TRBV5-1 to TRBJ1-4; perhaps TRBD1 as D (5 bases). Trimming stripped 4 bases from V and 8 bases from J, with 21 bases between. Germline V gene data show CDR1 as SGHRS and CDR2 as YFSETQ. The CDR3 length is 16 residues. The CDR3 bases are TGCGCCAGCAGCACCAACGGGGCAGGGCCCTCCGAAAAACTGTTTTTT. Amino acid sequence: CASSTNGAGPSEKLFF.

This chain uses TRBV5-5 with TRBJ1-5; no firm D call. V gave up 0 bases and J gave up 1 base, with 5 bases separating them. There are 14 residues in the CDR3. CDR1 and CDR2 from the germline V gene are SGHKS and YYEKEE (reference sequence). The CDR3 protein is CASSLAVSNQPQHF. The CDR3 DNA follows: TGTGCCAGCAGCTTGGCGGTGAGCAATCAGCCCCAGCATTTT.

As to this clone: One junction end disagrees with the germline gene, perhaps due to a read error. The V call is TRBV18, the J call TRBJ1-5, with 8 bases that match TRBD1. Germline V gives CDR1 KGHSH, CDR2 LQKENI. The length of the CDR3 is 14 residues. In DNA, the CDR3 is TGTGCCAGCTCACCGGACAGGGACAATCAGTCCCAGCATTTT. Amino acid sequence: CASSPDRDNQSQHF.

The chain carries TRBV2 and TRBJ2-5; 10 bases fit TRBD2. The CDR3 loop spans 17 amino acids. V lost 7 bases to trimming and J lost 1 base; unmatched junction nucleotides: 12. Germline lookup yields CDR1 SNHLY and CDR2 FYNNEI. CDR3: CASTRAGGLNFQETQYF. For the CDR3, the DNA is TGTGCCAGCACCAGAGCGGGGGGGCTAAACTTCCAAGAGACCCAGTACTTC.

CDR3 region: CASSPSGEVYNEQFF. The DNA for the CDR3 is TGTGCCAGCAGCCCCTCTGGTGAGGTTTACAATGAGCAGTTCTTC. This chain links TRBV11-3 with TRBJ2-1; D unresolved. The CDR3 length is 15 residues. Germline CDR1 reads SGHNT; CDR2 reads YENEEA. V dropped 5 bases and J dropped 4 bases, with 15 bases sitting between them.

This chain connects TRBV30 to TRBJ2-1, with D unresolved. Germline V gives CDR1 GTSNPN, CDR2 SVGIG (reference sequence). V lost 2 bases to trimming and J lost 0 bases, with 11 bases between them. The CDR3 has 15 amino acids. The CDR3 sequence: CAWSWGLSSYNEQFF. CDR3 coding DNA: TGTGCCTGGAGTTGGGGATTGAGCTCCTACAATGAGCAGTTCTTC.

The CDR3 region is CASATGHEQYF. The CDR3 DNA reads as TGCGCCAGCGCGACAGGGCACGAGCAGTACTTC. The chain joins TRBV10-2 to TRBJ2-7; TRBD1 aligns across 7 bases. This CDR3 is 11 amino acids long. Germline CDR1 WSHSY, CDR2 SAAADI. Trimming at V came to 8 bases and at J to 5 bases, leaving 3 bases not matched to a gene.

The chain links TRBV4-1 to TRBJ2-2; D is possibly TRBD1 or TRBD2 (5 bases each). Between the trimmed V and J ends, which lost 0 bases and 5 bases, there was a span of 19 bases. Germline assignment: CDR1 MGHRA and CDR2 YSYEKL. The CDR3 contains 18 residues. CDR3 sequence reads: CASSQDTLGPGRTGELFF. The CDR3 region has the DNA TGCGCCAGCAGCCAAGATACCCTCGGACCGGGACGTACCGGGGAGCTGTTTTTT.

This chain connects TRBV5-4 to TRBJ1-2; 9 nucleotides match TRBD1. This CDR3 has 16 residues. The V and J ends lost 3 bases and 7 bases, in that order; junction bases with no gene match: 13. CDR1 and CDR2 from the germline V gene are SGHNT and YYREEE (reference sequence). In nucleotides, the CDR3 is TGTGCCAGCAGCTCCAAGCCGGTCCGGGACAGGGTTGGCTACACCTTC. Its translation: CASSSKPVRDRVGYTF.

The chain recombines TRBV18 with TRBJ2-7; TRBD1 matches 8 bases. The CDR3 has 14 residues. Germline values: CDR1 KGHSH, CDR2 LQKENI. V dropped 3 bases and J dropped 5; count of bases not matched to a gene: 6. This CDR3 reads CASSPIQGANEQYF. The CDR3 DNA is TGTGCCAGCTCACCCATTCAGGGGGCGAACGAGCAGTACTTC.

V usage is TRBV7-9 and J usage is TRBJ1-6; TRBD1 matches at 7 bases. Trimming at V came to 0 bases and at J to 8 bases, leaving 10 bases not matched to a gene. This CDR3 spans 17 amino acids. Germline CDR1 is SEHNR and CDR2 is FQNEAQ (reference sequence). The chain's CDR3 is CASSLAFSEGADSPLHF. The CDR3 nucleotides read TGTGCCAGCAGCTTAGCGTTTTCAGAGGGGGCTGATTCACCCCTCCACTTT.

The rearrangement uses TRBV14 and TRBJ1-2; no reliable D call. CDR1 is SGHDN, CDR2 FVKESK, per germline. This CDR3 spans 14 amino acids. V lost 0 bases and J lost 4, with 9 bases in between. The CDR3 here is CASSQEDQSYGYTF. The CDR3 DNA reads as TGTGCCAGCAGCCAAGAGGACCAGAGCTATGGCTACACCTTC.

CDR3 nucleotides: TGTGCCAGCAGTGAAGAGGGGCTGAACACTGAAGCTTTCTTT. Translation gives CASSEEGLNTEAFF. The gene calls are TRBV2 and TRBJ1-1; possible D gene TRBD1, 5 bases. Germline CDR1 is SNHLY and CDR2 is FYNNEI. V gave up 1 base and J gave up 0 bases, with 6 bases separating them. The CDR3 spans 14 residues.

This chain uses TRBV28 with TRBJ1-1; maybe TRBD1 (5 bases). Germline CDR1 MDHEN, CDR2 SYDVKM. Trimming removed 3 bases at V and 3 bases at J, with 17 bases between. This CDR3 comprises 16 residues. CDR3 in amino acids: CASSFPWGERDTEAFF. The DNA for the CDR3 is TGTGCCAGCAGTTTTCCCTGGGGGGAAAGGGACACTGAAGCTTTCTTT.

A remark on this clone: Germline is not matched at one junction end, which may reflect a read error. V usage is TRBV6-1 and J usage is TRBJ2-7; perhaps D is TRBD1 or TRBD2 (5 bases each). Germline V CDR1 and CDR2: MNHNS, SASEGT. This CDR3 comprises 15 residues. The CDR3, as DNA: TGTGCCAGCAATGAAGGTGGGGACCCTCCCTACGAGCAGTACTTC. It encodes CASNEGGDPPYEQYF.

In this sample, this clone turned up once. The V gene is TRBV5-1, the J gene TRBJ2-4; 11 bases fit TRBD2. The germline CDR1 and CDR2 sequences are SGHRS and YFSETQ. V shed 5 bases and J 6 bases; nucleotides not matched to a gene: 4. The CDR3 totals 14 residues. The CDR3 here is CASRLGLAGNIQYF. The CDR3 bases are TGCGCCAGCAGGTTAGGACTAGCGGGAAACATTCAGTACTTC. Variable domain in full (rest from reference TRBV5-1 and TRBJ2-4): KAGVTQTPRYLIKTRGQQVTLSCSPISGHRSVSWYQQTPGQGLQFLFEYFSETQRNKGNFPGRFSGRQFSNSRSEMNVSTLELGDSALYLCASRLGLAGNIQYFGAGTRLSVL.

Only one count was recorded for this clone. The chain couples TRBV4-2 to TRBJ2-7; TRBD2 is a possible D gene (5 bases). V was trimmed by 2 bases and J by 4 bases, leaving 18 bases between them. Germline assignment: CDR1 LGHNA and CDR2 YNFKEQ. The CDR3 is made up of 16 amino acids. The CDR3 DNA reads TGTGCCAGCAGCCAATCCGGAGGAGTCCGGCTATACGAGCAGTACTTC. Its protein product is CASSQSGGVRLYEQYF.

The CDR3 sequence: CASSLESEQYF. For the CDR3, the DNA is TGCGCCAGCAGTCTAGAATCCGAGCAGTACTTC. J is TRBJ2-7 and V is TRBV5-1, with no clear D. This CDR3 is built from 11 residues. The germline CDR1 and CDR2 sequences are SGHRS and YFSETQ. V was pared by 5 bases and J by 6 bases, with 9 bases between.

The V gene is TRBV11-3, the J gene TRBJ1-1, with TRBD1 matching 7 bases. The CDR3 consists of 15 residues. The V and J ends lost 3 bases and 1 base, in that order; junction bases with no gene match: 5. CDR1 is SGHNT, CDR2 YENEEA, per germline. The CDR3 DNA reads TGTGCCAGCAGCTTCGGGGCAGGGGGGAACACTGAAGCTTTCTTT. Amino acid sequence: CASSFGAGGNTEAFF.

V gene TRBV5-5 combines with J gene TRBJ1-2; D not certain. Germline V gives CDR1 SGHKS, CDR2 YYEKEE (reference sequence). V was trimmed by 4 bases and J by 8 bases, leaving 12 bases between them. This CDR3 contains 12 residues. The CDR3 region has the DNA TGTGCCAGCAGCCCGGAGCGTCAAGGCTACACCTTC. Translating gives CASSPERQGYTF. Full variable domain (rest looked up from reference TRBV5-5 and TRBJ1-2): DAGVTQSPTHLIKTRGQQVTLRCSPISGHKSVSWYQQVLGQGPQFIFQYYEKEERGRGNFPDRFSARQFPNYSSELNVNALLLGDSALYLCASSPERQGYTFGSGTRLTVV.

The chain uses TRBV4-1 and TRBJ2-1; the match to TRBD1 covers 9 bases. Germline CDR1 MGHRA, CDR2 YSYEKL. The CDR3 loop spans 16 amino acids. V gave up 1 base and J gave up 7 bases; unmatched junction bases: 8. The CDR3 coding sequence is TGCGCCAGCAGCCAAGGTGTGGGACAGGGTCGGAATGAGCAGTTCTTC. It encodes CASSQGVGQGRNEQFF.